One and the same sample provided the 5 T cell receptor beta chains below, sequenced in a study of cytomegalovirus exposure and HLA in healthy donors. The study ran its PCR with 60 Vbeta and 13 Jbeta primers. The assay was immunoSEQ multiplex PCR, and TCRdb's table has in-frame clones only and misses some. Of 180,000 or so clones listed, 75% are singletons. Material: PBMCs. Source of these receptors: a middle-aged woman in good health and CMV-seropositive.

In its sample, this clone was seen a few times. The V gene is TRBV28, the J gene TRBJ1-2; the D gene is possibly TRBD1 (5 bases). Germline V gene sequence: CDR1 MDHEN, CDR2 SYDVKM. V lost 6 bases and J lost 6, with 8 bases in between. The CDR3 is 11 residues long. CDR3 DNA sequence: TGTGCCAGCAGCCAGGGCCATGGCTACACCTTC. It codes for CASSQGHGYTF.

J is TRBJ1-1 and V is TRBV28; possible D gene TRBD1, 6 bases. Trimming removed 1 base at V and 6 bases at J, with 9 bases between. Germline V gene lookup returns CDR1 MDHEN and CDR2 SYDVKM. The CDR3 is 13 residues long. CDR3 nucleotide sequence: TGTGCCAGCAGTTTATTAGGGGGACCTGAAGCTTTCTTT. Protein: CASSLLGGPEAFF. Combining the CDR3 with reference TRBV28 and TRBJ1-1 gives the whole variable domain DVKVTQSSRYLVKRTGEKVFLECVQDMDHENMFWYRQDPGLGLRLIYFSYDVKMKEKGDIPEGYSVSREKKERFSLILESASTNQTSMYLCASSLLGGPEAFFGQGTRLTVV.

V is TRBV25-1 and J is TRBJ1-3; D ambiguous. Trimming took 3 bases from V and 4 from J, leaving 10 bases between them. Germline CDR1 reads MGHDK; CDR2 reads SYGVNS. The CDR3 is 14 amino acids. CDR3: CASSENSPGNTIYF. The CDR3 DNA follows: TGTGCCAGCAGTGAGAATAGCCCAGGAAACACCATATATTTT.

This clone was detected once. The chain has TRBV19 and TRBJ2-7, with D perhaps matching TRBD1 (6 bases). V lost 6 bases and J lost 6, with 18 bases in between. Germline lookup yields CDR1 LNHDA and CDR2 SQIVND (reference sequence). The CDR3 consists of 14 residues. The CDR3 DNA follows: TGTGCCAGTAGCCAACAGGGTGTTACGGGCGAGCAGTACTTC. Residues: CASSQQGVTGEQYF.

The chain is built from TRBV6-5 and TRBJ1-1, with a weak D call TRBD1 (5 bases). CDR3 length: 12 amino acids. Germline V gene lookup returns CDR1 MNHEY and CDR2 SVGAGI. V was clipped by 6 bases and J by 12 bases, with 17 bases between them. In DNA form, the CDR3 reads TGTGCCAGCAGGGGTGATCGGGACTGGCCTTTCTTT. Translation gives CASRGDRDWPFF.